A single sample gave rise to the 16 T cell receptor beta chains below, sequenced in a study of CD8 T cells in Susac syndrome. Random hexamers were used to reverse transcribe the RNA input (about 0.5 to 1 ug). TCRdb re-derived calls from the immunoSEQ multiplex PCR reads in MiXCR, one entry per CDR3 protein. Of around 200,000 distinct CDR3 sequences in the sample, roughly 94% were seen once. Specimen: CD4+ T cells from PBMCs. These receptors originate from a human donor with Susac syndrome.

V and J are TRBV5-6 and TRBJ2-5; TRBD1 aligns across 9 bases. CDR3 size: 14 residues. Germline V lookup: CDR1 SGHDT, CDR2 YYEEEE. Trimming cost V 3 bases and J 5 bases; bases outside gene matches: 5. CDR3 nucleotide sequence: TGTGCCAGCAGCTACGAGACAGGGGGGGAGACCCAGTACTTC. Translation gives CASSYETGGETQYF.

The chain employs TRBV19 and TRBJ2-1; 10 bases agree with TRBD2. Looked up from germline, CDR1 is LNHDA and CDR2 is SQIVND (reference sequence). CDR3 length equals 17 residues. V shed 4 bases and J 3 bases; nucleotides not matched to a gene: 9. The CDR3 DNA sequence: TGTGCCAGTAGTACTTCTAGCGGGAGTTTAGTCTACAATGAGCAGTTCTTC. It codes for CASSTSSGSLVYNEQFF.

The rearrangement joins TRBV7-2 to TRBJ2-7; the match to TRBD1 covers 8 bases. From germline, CDR1 is SGHTA and CDR2 FQGNSA. The CDR3 sequence is 14 residues long. V was pared by 2 bases and J by 9 bases, with 9 bases of the junction left unmatched. The CDR3 region is CASSLPAAGTGQYF. The CDR3, as DNA: TGTGCCAGCAGCTTACCAGCCGCCGGGACAGGGCAGTACTTC. The variable domain in full, with the rest retrieved from reference TRBV7-2 and TRBJ2-7, is GAGVSQSPSNKVTEKGKDVELRCDPISGHTALYWYRQSLGQGLEFLIYFQGNSAPDKSGLPSDRFSAERTGGSVSTLTIQRTQQEDSAVYLCASSLPAAGTGQYFGPGTRLTVT.

The genes are TRBV12-3 or TRBV12-4 and TRBJ2-7; weak D call: TRBD2 (6 bases). V was pared by 7 bases and J by 6 bases, with 19 bases between. The CDR3 contains 14 residues. This CDR3 reads CASIPGTGAVEQYF. For the CDR3, the DNA is TGTGCCAGCATTCCCGGGACGGGAGCCGTCGAGCAGTACTTC.

The chain uses TRBV18 and TRBJ2-2; TRBD1 is a possible D gene (5 bases). The germline V gene encodes CDR1 KGHSH and CDR2 LQKENI. The CDR3 has 16 amino acids. The germline V and J ends were trimmed by 0 bases and 6 bases, with 14 bases remaining between them. CDR3 DNA: TGTGCCAGCTCACCACCCCAGGGATTCGTCGCCGGGGAGCTGTTTTTT. The encoded protein is CASSPPQGFVAGELFF.

To note about this clonotype: A clone one base away is much larger, so this may be a read error. This chain uses TRBV3-1 with TRBJ1-5; D unresolved. Germline V gene data show CDR1 as LGHDT and CDR2 as YNNKEL (reference sequence). Trimming cost V 0 bases and J 4 bases, with 4 bases left between them. The CDR3 is made up of 13 amino acids. In DNA form, the CDR3 reads TGTGCCAGCAGCCAAGATATGAATCAGCCCCAGCATTTT. This codes for CASSQDMNQPQHF.

The chain combines TRBV30 with TRBJ1-4; weak D call: TRBD1 (5 bases). The V end lost 4 bases, the J end lost 4 bases, and 10 bases lay between the germline ends. This CDR3 region has 13 residues. Per the germline V gene, CDR1 is GTSNPN and CDR2 is SVGIG (reference sequence). CDR3: CAWTGRFNEKLFF. CDR3 DNA sequence: TGTGCCTGGACGGGACGGTTTAATGAAAAACTGTTTTTT. The whole variable domain, filled in from reference TRBV30 and TRBJ1-4, reads SQTIHQWPATLVQPVGSPLSLECTVEGTSNPNLYWYRQAAGRGLQLLFYSVGIGQISSEVPQNLSASRPQDRQFILSSKKLLLSDSGFYLCAWTGRFNEKLFFGSGTQLSVL.

The sample holds a few counts of this clonotype. The rearrangement uses TRBV7-9 and TRBJ1-1; the D gene is possibly TRBD1 (5 bases). CDR3 size: 14 residues. The germline CDR1 and CDR2 sequences are SEHNR and FQNEAQ (reference sequence). Trimming removed 1 base at V and 1 base at J, with 7 bases between. The CDR3 here is CASSLGGTNTEAFF. The DNA for the CDR3 is TGTGCCAGCAGCTTAGGGGGGACGAACACTGAAGCTTTCTTT.

The V call is TRBV5-1, the J call TRBJ1-2, with D maybe TRBD1 (6 bases). Germline-derived CDR1 and CDR2 are SGHRS and YFSETQ. With 0 bases removed from V and 7 bases from J, the gap between germline ends came to 19 bases. The CDR3 has 16 residues. The CDR3 spells CASSLGVQAPRGGYTF. CDR3 sequence (DNA): TGCGCCAGCAGCTTGGGGGTACAGGCCCCCAGGGGTGGCTACACCTTC.

The CDR3 sequence: CAFARGYNEQFF. The DNA for the CDR3 is TGTGCCTTCGCGAGGGGCTACAATGAGCAGTTCTTC. The V and J genes are TRBV30 and TRBJ2-1, with D possibly called TRBD1 or TRBD2 (5 bases each). Trimming shortened V by 7 bases and J by 3 bases, and 10 bases separated the two germline ends. The germline V gene has CDR1 GTSNPN and CDR2 SVGIG (reference sequence). This CDR3 comprises 12 residues.

The CDR3 DNA is TGCGCCAGCAGCTCGGGACTAGCGGGGAGAGAGACCCAGTACTTC. This translates into CASSSGLAGRETQYF. The rearrangement uses TRBV5-1 and TRBJ2-5, with TRBD2 matching over 13 bases. V was pared by 3 bases and J by 4 bases, with 3 bases of the junction left unmatched. The CDR3 length is 15 residues. Germline V CDR1 and CDR2: SGHRS, YFSETQ.

This chain joins TRBV3-1 and TRBJ2-1; D remains ambiguous. Germline V gene data show CDR1 as LGHDT and CDR2 as YNNKEL (reference sequence). The ends were cut back, 0 bases at V and 0 bases at J, with 6 bases in the middle. The CDR3 contains 15 residues. The CDR3 DNA reads as TGTGCCAGCAGCCAAGAGGGCCACTCCTACAATGAGCAGTTCTTC. Its protein product is CASSQEGHSYNEQFF.

The chain links TRBV5-8 to TRBJ1-4; 8 bases line up with TRBD1. V trimming: 4 bases; J trimming: 7 bases; junction bases outside the gene matches: 6. Germline V gives CDR1 SGHTS, CDR2 YDEGEE. This CDR3 has 14 residues. Here the CDR3 reads CASSQDRASEKLFF. The CDR3 bases are TGTGCCAGCAGCCAGGACAGGGCGAGTGAAAAACTGTTTTTT.

The CDR3, as DNA: TGTGCCACCAGCAGTTCGCAGGGGAAGACCGAAAAACTGTTTTTT. Translation: CATSSSQGKTEKLFF. V gene TRBV15 combines with J gene TRBJ1-4; tentatively, D is TRBD1 (6 bases). The germline V gene has CDR1 LNHNV and CDR2 YYDKDF (reference sequence). V was shortened by 3 bases and J by 8 bases, with 16 bases between the two germline ends. The CDR3 totals 15 residues.

The chain recombines TRBV20-1 with TRBJ1-4, with D uncertain. This CDR3 has 12 amino acids. Germline lookup yields CDR1 DFQATT and CDR2 SNEGSKA (reference sequence). The V end was cut by 6 bases, the J end by 5 bases, with 10 bases between. CDR3 region: CSALDMNEKLFF. In DNA form, the CDR3 reads TGCAGTGCGCTTGACATGAATGAAAAACTGTTTTTT.

V gene TRBV7-9 combines with J gene TRBJ2-2; D remains unclear. Per the germline V gene, CDR1 is SEHNR and CDR2 is FQNEAQ (reference sequence). This CDR3 is 17 amino acids long. Deletions cut 6 bases from V and 3 bases from J, with 20 bases between. CDR3 sequence: CASSLNHHNPHTGELFF. The DNA of the CDR3 is TGTGCCAGCAGTTTAAACCACCACAATCCTCACACCGGGGAGCTGTTTTTT.